The clone carrying this T cell receptor beta chain has a handful of counts. This sample was taken from a study of HIV-infected patients and healthy controls. TCRdb redid the calling of the 5' RACE reads with MiXCR, one entry per CDR3 protein. This sample has around 18,000 distinct CDR3 sequences; approximately 16% occur once, and the top ten carry 24%. Germline assignment: CDR1 MDHEN and CDR2 SYDVKM. Trimming took off 5 bases at V and 4 bases at J, with 12 bases between the two ends. The CDR3 covers 14 residues. The J gene is TRBJ1-5, the V gene TRBV28, with D hard to call. The sequenced material came from CD8+ T cells from blood. The receptor was isolated from a human donor in good health. The CDR3 is CASSPMGGNQPQHF. The CDR3 coding sequence is TGTGCCAGCAGTCCGATGGGAGGGAATCAGCCCCAGCATTTT.